This record looks at one T cell receptor (beta chain) sequence and its context. Original processing methods: How many nucleated cells were present was estimated from reference gene primer amplification. The method was immunoSEQ multiplex PCR; TCRdb's version includes in-frame clones alone and lacks a portion of them. V and J calls and clone size are given by that table; D and trimming were obtained from the DNA. The data hold roughly 280,000 clones, with 80% to 90% observed a single time. V trimming: 10 bases; J trimming: 10 bases; junction bases outside the gene matches: 14. There are 15 residues in the CDR3. CDR1 and CDR2 (germline): MNHEY, SMNVEV (reference sequence). The data are from a study of blood T cell repertoires in COVID-19.

The source material was peripheral blood. This chain connects TRBV27 to TRBJ2-1, with TRBD1 matching 12 bases. The TCR sequence derives from a woman aged 70-85 years with acute or convalescent COVID-19. The CDR3 region is CAIGKGGQGAGEQFF. Written as DNA, the CDR3 is TGTGCCATCGGGAAGGGGGGACAGGGGGCAGGGGAGCAGTTCTTC.